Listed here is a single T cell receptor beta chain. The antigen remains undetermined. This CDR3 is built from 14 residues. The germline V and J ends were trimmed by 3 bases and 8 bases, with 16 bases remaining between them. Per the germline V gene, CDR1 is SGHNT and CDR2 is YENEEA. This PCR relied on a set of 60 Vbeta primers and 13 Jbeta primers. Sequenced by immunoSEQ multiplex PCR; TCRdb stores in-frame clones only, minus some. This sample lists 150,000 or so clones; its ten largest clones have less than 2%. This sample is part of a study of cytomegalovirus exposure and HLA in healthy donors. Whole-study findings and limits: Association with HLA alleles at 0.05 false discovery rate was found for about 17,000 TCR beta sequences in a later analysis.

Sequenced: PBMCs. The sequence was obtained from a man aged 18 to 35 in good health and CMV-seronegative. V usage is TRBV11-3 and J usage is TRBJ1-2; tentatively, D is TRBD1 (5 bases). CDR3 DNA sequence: TGTGCCAGCAGCTTCCAGGGTTCTCTTTTGGGCTACACCTTC. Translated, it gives CASSFQGSLLGYTF.